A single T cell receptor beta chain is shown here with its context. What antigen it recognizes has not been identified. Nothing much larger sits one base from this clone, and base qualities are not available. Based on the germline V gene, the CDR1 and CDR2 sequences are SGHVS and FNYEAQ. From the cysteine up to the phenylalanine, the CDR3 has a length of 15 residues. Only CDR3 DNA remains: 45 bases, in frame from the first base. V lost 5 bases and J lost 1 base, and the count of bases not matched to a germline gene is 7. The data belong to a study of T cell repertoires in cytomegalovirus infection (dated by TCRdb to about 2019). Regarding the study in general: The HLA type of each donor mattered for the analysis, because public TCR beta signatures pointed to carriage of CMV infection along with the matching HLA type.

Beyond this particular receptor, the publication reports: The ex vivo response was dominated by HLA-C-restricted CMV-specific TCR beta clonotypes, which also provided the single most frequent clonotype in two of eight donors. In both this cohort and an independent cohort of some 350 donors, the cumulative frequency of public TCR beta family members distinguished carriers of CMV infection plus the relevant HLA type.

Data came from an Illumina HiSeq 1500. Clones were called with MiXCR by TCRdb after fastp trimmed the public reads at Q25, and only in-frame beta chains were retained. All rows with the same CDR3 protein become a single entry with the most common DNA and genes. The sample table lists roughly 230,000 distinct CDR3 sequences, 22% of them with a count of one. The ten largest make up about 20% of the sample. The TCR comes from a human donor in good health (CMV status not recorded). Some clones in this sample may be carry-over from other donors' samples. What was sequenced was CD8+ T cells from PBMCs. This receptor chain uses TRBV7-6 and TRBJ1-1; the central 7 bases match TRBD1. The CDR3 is CASSPQQGRNTEAFF. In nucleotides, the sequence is TGTGCCAGCAGCCCTCAACAGGGGAGGAACACTGAAGCTTTCTTT.